This record covers a single T cell receptor beta chain. Antigen specificity is unknown. This specimen belongs to a study of beta chain features in type 1 diabetes. The isolated RNA, all of it, was reverse transcribed, so expressed TCRB transcripts were what got sequenced. Measured with immunoSEQ multiplex PCR; TCRdb has only the in-frame clones, and not every one. The repertoire holds about 170,000 clones, around 8% seen once, with 0.94% in the top ten. The V end lost 2 bases, the J end lost 1 base, and 6 bases lay between the germline ends. The length of the CDR3 is 13 residues. Germline values: CDR1 GTSNPN, CDR2 SVGIG (reference sequence). Points from the study as a whole: Shortening that was moderate but significant affected the TCRB CDR3s of Type 1 diabetes patients in all four CD4+ subsets.

The sequenced material came from central memory CD4+ T cells from blood. This chain links TRBV30 with TRBJ1-5; D remains ambiguous. The clonotype originates from a woman aged 40-49 years with type 1 diabetes. This chain's CDR3 is CAWSKESNQPQHF. In DNA, the CDR3 is TGTGCCTGGAGTAAGGAGAGCAATCAGCCCCAGCATTTT.